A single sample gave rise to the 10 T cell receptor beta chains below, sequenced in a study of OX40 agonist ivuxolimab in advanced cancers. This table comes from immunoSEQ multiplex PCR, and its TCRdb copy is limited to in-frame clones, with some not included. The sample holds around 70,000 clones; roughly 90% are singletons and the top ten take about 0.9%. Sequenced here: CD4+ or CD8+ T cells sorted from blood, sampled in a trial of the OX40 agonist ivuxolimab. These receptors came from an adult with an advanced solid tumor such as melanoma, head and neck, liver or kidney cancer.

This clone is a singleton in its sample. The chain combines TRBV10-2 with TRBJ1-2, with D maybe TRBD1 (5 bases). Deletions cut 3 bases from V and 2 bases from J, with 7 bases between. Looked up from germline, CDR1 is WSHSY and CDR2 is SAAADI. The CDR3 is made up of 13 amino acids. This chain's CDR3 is CASSDQGNYGYTF. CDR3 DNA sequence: TGCGCCAGCAGTGATCAGGGCAACTATGGCTACACCTTC.

The CDR3 here is CASSQNTGRTDTQYF. In nucleotides, the CDR3 is TGTGCCAGCAGCCAAAACACAGGGCGCACAGATACGCAGTATTTT. This rearrangement joins TRBV7-2 to TRBJ2-3; D possibly corresponds to TRBD1 (6 bases). The CDR3 spans 15 residues. Germline V gene lookup returns CDR1 SGHTA and CDR2 FQGNSA. The V end lost 5 bases, the J end lost 1 base, and 13 bases lay between the germline ends. Full variable domain (rest looked up from reference TRBV7-2 and TRBJ2-3): GAGVSQSPSNKVTEKGKDVELRCDPISGHTALYWYRQSLGQGLEFLIYFQGNSAPDKSGLPSDRFSAERTGGSVSTLTIQRTQQEDSAVYLCASSQNTGRTDTQYFGPGTRLTVL.

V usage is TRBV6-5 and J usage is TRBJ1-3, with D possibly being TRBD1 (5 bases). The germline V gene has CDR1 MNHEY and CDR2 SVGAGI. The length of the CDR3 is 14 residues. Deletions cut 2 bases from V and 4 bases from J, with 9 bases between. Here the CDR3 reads CASSYAREGNTIYF. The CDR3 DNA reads TGTGCCAGCAGTTACGCCAGGGAGGGAAACACCATATATTTT.

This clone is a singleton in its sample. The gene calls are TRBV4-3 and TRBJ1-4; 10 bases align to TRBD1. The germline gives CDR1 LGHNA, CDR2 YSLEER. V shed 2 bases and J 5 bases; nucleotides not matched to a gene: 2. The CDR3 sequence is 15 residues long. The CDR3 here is CASSQPGQGNEKLFF. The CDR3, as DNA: TGCGCCAGCAGCCAACCGGGACAGGGGAATGAAAAACTGTTTTTT.

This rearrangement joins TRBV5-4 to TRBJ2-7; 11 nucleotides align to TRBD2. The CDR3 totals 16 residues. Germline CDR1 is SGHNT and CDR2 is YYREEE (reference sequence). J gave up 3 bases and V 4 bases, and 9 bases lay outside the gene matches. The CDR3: CASSSLAGGPGYEQYF. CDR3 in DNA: TGTGCCAGCAGCAGCTTAGCGGGAGGGCCGGGCTACGAGCAGTACTTC. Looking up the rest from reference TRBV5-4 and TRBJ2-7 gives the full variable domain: ETGVTQSPTHLIKTRGQQVTLRCSSQSGHNTVSWYQQALGQGPQFIFQYYREEENGRGNFPPRFSGLQFPNYSSELNVNALELDDSALYLCASSSLAGGPGYEQYFGPGTRLTVT.

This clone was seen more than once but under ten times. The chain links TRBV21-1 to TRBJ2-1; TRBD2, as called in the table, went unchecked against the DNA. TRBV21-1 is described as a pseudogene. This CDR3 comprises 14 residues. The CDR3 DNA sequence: TGTGCCAGCAGCGCGGGACTAGCGCCCCGGGGGCAGTTCTTC. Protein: CASSAGLAPRGQFF.

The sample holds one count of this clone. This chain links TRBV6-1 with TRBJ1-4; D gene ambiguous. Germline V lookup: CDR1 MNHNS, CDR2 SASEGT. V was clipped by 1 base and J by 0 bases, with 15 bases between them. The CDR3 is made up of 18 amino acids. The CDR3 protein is CASSEEVAGFATNEKLFF. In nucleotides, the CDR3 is TGTGCCAGCAGTGAAGAGGTGGCGGGATTCGCAACTAATGAAAAACTGTTTTTT.

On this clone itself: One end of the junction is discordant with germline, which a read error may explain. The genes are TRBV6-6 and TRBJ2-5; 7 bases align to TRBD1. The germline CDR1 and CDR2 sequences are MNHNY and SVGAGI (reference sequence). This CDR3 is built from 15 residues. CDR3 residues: CTSSYPEGGAETQYF. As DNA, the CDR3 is TGTACCAGCAGTTACCCTGAAGGGGGCGCCGAGACCCAGTACTTC.

The CDR3, as DNA: TGCGCCAGCAGTGGGGACAGGGGGCTAGGTAATGAGCAGTTCTTC. This gives the protein CASSGDRGLGNEQFF. This sequence joins TRBV5-1 and TRBJ2-1; TRBD1 aligns across 12 bases. The trim removed 5 bases at V and 7 bases at J, leaving 7 bases unmatched. CDR1 SGHRS and CDR2 YFSETQ come from the germline V gene. This CDR3 has 15 residues.

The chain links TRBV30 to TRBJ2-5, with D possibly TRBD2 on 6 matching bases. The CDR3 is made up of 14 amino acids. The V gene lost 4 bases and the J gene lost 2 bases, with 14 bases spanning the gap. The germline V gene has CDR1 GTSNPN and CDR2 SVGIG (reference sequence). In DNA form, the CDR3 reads TGTGCCTGGATGGGGCCAGGGAGGCAAGAGACCCAGTACTTC. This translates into CAWMGPGRQETQYF.